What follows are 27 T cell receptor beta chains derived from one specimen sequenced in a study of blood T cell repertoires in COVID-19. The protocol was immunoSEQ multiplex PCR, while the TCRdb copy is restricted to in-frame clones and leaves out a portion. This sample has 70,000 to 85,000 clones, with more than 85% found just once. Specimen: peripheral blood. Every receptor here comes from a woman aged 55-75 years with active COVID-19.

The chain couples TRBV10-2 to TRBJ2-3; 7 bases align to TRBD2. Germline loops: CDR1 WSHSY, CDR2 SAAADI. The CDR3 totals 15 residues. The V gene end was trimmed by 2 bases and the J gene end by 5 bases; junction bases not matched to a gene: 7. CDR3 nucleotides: TGCGCCAGCAGTGAGGGACTAGGAAAAGTAGATACGCAGTATTTT. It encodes CASSEGLGKVDTQYF.

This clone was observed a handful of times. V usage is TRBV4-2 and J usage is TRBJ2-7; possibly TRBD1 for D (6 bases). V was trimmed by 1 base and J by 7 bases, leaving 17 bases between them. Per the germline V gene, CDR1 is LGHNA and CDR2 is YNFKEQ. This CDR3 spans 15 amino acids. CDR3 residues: CASSQVGGRGGEQYF. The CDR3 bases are TGTGCCAGCAGCCAAGTTGGGGGCAGGGGCGGGGAGCAGTACTTC.

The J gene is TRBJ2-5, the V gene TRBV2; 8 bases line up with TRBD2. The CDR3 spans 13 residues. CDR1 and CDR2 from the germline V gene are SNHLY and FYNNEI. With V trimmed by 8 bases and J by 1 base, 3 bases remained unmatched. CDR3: CASGSGSQETQYF. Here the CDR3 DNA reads TGTGCCAGCGGGAGCGGGAGCCAAGAGACCCAGTACTTC.

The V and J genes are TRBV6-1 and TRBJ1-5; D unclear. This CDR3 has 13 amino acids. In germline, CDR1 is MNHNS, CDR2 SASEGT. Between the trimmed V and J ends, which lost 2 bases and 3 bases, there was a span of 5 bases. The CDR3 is CASSEQYNQPQHF. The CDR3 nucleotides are TGTGCCAGCAGTGAACAGTACAATCAGCCCCAGCATTTT.

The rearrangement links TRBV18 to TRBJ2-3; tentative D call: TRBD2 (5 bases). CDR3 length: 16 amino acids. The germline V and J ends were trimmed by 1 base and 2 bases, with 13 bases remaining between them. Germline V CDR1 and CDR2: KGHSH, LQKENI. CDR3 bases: TGTGCCAGCTCACCACGGCTAGCAGAAAACACAGATACGCAGTATTTT. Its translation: CASSPRLAENTDTQYF.

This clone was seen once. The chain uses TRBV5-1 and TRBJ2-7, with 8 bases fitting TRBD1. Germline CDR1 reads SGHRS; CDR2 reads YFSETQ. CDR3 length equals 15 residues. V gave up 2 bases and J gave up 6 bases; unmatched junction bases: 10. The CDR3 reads CASSFWETGAGEQYF. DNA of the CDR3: TGCGCCAGCAGCTTCTGGGAGACAGGGGCTGGCGAGCAGTACTTC.

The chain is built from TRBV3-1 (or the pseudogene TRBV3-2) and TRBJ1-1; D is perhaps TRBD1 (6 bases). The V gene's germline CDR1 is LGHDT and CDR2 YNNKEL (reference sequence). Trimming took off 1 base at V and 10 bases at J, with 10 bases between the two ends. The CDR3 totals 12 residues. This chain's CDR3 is CASSQGTEGAFF. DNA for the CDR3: TGTGCCAGCAGCCAAGGGACAGAAGGAGCTTTCTTT.

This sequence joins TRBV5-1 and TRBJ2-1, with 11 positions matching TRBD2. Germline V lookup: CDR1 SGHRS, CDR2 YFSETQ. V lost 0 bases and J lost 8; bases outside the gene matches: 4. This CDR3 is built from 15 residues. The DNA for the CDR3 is TGCGCCAGCAGCTTGGGTAGCGGGAGGGCATATGAGCAGTTCTTC. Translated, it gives CASSLGSGRAYEQFF.

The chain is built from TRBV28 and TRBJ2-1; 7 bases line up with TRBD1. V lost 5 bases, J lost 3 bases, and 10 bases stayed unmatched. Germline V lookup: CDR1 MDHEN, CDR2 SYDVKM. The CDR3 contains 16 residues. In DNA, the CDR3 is TGTGCCAGCAGTACCTGGACAGGACCAAGCTACAATGAGCAGTTCTTC. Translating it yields CASSTWTGPSYNEQFF.

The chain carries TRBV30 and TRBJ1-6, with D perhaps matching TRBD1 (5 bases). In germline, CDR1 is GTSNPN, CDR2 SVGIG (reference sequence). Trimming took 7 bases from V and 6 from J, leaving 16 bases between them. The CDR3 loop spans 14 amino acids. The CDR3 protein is CAYKPTVPNSPLHF. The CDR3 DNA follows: TGTGCCTACAAACCGACAGTCCCTAATTCACCCCTCCACTTT.

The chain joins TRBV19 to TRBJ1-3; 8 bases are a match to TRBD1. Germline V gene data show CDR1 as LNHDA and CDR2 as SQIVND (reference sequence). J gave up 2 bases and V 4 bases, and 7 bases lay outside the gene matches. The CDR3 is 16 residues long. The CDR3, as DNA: TGTGCCAGTAGTACCATCCTACAGGGGGCTGGAAACACCATATATTTT. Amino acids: CASSTILQGAGNTIYF. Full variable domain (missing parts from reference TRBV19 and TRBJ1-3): DGGITQSPKYLFRKEGQNVTLSCEQNLNHDAMYWYRQDPGQGLRLIYYSQIVNDFQKGDIAEGYSVSREKKESFPLTVTSAQKNPTAFYLCASSTILQGAGNTIYFGEGSWLTVV.

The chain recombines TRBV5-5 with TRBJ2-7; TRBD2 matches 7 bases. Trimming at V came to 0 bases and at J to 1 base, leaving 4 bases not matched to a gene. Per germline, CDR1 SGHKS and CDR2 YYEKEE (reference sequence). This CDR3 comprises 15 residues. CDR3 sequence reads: CASSLAASGSYEQYF. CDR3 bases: TGTGCCAGCAGCTTGGCGGCTAGCGGATCCTACGAGCAGTACTTC. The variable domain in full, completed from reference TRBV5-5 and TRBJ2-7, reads DAGVTQSPTHLIKTRGQQVTLRCSPISGHKSVSWYQQVLGQGPQFIFQYYEKEERGRGNFPDRFSARQFPNYSSELNVNALLLGDSALYLCASSLAASGSYEQYFGPGTRLTVT.

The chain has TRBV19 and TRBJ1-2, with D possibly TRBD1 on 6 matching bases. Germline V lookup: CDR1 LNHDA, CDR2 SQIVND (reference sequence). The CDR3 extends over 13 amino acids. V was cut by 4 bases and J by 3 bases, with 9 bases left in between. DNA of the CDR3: TGTGCCAGTAGTAAACAGGGCGACTATGGCTACACCTTC. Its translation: CASSKQGDYGYTF.

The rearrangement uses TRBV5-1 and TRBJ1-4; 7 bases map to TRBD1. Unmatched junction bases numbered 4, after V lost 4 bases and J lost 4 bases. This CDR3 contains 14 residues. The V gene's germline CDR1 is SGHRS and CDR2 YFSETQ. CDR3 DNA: TGCGCCAGCAGCCCGGACAGGATTAATGAAAAACTGTTTTTT. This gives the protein CASSPDRINEKLFF.

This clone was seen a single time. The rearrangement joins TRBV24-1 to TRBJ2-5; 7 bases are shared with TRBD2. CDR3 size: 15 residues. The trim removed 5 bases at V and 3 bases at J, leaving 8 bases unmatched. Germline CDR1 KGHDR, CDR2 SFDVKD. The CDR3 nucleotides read TGTGCCACCAGTGCCAGTGGGGGGGGAAAAGAGACCCAGTACTTC. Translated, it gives CATSASGGGKETQYF.

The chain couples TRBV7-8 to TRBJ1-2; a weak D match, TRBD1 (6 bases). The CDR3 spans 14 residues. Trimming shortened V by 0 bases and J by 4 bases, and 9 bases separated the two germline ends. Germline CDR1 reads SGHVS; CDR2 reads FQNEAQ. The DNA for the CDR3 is TGTGCCAGCAGCTTAGCGGCAGGGGCCTATGGCTACACCTTC. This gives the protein CASSLAAGAYGYTF.

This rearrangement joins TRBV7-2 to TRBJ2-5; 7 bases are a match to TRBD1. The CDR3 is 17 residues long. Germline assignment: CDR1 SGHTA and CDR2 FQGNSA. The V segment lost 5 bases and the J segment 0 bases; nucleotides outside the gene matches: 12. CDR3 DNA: TGTGCCAGCAGCGAGGACAGGCAAATTTGGTACCAAGAGACCCAGTACTTC. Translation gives CASSEDRQIWYQETQYF.

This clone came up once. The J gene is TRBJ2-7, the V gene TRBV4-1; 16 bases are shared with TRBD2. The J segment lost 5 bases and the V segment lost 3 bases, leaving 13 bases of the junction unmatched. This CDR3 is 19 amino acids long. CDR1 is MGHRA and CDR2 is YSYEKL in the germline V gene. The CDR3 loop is CASSHPGLAGGPGSNEQYF. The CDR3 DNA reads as TGCGCCAGCAGCCACCCGGGACTAGCGGGAGGGCCCGGGTCGAACGAGCAGTACTTC.

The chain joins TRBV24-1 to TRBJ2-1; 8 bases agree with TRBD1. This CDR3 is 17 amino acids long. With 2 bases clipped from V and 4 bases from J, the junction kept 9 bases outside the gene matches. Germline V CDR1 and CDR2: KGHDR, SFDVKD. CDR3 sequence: CATSDWKDRERYNEQFF. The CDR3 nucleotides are TGTGCCACCAGTGATTGGAAGGACAGGGAGCGGTACAATGAGCAGTTCTTC.

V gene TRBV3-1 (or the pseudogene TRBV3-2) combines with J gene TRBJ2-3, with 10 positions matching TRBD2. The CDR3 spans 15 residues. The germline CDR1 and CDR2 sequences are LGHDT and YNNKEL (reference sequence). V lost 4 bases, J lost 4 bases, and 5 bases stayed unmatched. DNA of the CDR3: TGTGCCAGCAGCCTAAGCGGGAGGGCAGCAGATACGCAGTATTTT. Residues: CASSLSGRAADTQYF.

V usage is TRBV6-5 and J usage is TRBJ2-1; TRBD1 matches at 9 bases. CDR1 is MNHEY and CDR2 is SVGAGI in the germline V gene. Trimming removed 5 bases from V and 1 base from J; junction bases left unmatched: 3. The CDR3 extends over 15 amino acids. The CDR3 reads CASSTGGASYNEQFF. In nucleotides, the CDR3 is TGTGCCAGCAGTACAGGGGGCGCATCCTACAATGAGCAGTTCTTC.

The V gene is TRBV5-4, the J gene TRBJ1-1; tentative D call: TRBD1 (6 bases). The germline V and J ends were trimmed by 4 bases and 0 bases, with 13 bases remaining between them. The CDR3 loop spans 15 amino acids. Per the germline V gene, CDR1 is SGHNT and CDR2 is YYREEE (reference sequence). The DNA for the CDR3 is TGTGCCAGCAGCACTAAACAGGGCCTGAACACTGAAGCTTTCTTT. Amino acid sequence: CASSTKQGLNTEAFF.

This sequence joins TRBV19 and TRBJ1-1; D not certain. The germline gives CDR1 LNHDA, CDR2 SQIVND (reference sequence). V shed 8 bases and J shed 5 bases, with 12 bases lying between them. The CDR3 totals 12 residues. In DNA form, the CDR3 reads TGTGCCAGTCCCGTCCCCGAGACTGAAGCTTTCTTT. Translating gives CASPVPETEAFF. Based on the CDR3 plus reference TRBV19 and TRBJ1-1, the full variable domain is DGGITQSPKYLFRKEGQNVTLSCEQNLNHDAMYWYRQDPGQGLRLIYYSQIVNDFQKGDIAEGYSVSREKKESFPLTVTSAQKNPTAFYLCASPVPETEAFFGQGTRLTVV.

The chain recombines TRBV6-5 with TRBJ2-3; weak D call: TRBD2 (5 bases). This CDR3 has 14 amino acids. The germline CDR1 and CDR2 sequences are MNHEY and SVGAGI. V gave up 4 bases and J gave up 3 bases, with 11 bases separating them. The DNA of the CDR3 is TGTGCCAGCAGTTTCCGGACTGTTACAGATACGCAGTATTTT. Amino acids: CASSFRTVTDTQYF.

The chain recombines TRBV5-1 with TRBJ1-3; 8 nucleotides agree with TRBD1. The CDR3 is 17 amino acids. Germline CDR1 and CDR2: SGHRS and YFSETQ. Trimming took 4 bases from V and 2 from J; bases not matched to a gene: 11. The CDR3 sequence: CASSPGGLGRAGNTIYF. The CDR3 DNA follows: TGCGCCAGCAGCCCAGGGGGCCTGGGAAGGGCTGGAAACACCATATATTTT.

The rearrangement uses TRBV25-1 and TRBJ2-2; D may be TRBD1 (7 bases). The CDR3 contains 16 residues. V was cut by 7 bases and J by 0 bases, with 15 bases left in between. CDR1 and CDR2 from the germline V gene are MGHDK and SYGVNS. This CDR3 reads CASTRGDNSNTGELFF. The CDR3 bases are TGTGCCAGCACCAGGGGGGACAACTCGAACACCGGGGAGCTGTTTTTT.

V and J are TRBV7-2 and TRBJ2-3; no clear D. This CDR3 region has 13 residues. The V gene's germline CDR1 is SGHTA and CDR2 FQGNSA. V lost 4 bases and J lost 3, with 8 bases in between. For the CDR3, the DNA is TGTGCCAGCAGCTCCCCAAATACAGATACGCAGTATTTT. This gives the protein CASSSPNTDTQYF.